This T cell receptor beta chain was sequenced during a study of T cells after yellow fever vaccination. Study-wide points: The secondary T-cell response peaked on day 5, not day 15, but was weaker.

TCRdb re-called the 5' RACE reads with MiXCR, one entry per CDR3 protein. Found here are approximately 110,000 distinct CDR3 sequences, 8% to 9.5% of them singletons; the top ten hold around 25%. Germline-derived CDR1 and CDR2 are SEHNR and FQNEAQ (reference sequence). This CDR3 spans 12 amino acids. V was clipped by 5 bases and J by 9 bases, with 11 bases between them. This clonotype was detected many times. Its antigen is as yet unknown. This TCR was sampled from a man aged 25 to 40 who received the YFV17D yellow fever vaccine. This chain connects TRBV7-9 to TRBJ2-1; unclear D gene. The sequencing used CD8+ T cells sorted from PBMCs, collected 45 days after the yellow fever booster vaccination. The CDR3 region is CASSPPTGEQFF. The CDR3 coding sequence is TGTGCCAGCAGCCCACCTACGGGTGAGCAGTTCTTC.